This note documents a single T cell receptor (beta chain) sequence. The entry originates in a study of blood T cell repertoires in COVID-19. Measured with immunoSEQ multiplex PCR; TCRdb has only the in-frame clones, and not every one. The profile shows 300,000 to 400,000 clones, approximately 91% of them singletons. CDR1 MNHEY and CDR2 SMNVEV come from the germline V gene (reference sequence). V was trimmed by 5 bases and J by 2 bases, leaving 12 bases between them. The CDR3 runs 14 residues. All enrollees were roughly 18 to 89 years old and from about 24 US areas. The receptor comes from a young woman who had been exposed to COVID-19. The rearrangement links TRBV27 to TRBJ1-2; no firm D call. Sequencing input: PBMCs or T cells enriched from blood (not recorded which). The CDR3 sequence is CASSNSVTNYGYTF. For the CDR3, the DNA is TGTGCCAGCAGTAATAGTGTTACCAACTATGGCTACACCTTC.